This TCR beta chain was recorded in a study of T cell responses to AZD1222 COVID-19 vaccine. Trimming cost V 6 bases and J 4 bases, with 13 bases left between them. The germline gives CDR1 MNHEY, CDR2 SMNVEV (reference sequence). The length of the CDR3 is 14 residues. The data were produced by immunoSEQ multiplex PCR, yet TCRdb's version contains in-frame clones alone and is incomplete. The repertoire holds 140,000 to 150,000 clones, with about 93% as singletons. The input for sequencing was peripheral blood, taken on day 0 of AZD1222 vaccination. The chain recombines TRBV27 with TRBJ1-5; no reliable D call. This TCR derives from an adult in good health. DNA of the CDR3: TGTGCCAGCAGACTTTCATCACGAAATCAGCCCCAGCATTTT. Its translation is CASRLSSRNQPQHF.